This T cell receptor (beta chain) emerged from a study of blood T cell repertoires in COVID-19. Study in general: Samples taken during acute and convalescent COVID-19 were collected in the United States, Italy and Spain.

Per the original data handling: Quantification of nucleated cells was approximated via reference gene primer amplification. This table comes from immunoSEQ multiplex PCR, and its TCRdb copy is limited to in-frame clones, with some not included. D and trimming come from the DNA, and the V and J calls and clone size come from that table. In the table there are about 220,000 clones, roughly 80% of which are singletons. From germline, CDR1 is SGHRS and CDR2 YFSETQ. The V gene lost 3 bases and the J gene lost 0 bases, with 12 bases spanning the gap. This CDR3 contains 15 residues. V gene TRBV5-1 combines with J gene TRBJ1-1, with a weak D call TRBD1 (5 bases). The sequenced material came from peripheral blood. The origin of this receptor is a young man with active or convalescent COVID-19. Here the CDR3 reads CASSWRAGVNTEAFF. CDR3 nucleotide sequence: TGCGCCAGCAGCTGGAGGGCGGGGGTGAACACTGAAGCTTTCTTT.